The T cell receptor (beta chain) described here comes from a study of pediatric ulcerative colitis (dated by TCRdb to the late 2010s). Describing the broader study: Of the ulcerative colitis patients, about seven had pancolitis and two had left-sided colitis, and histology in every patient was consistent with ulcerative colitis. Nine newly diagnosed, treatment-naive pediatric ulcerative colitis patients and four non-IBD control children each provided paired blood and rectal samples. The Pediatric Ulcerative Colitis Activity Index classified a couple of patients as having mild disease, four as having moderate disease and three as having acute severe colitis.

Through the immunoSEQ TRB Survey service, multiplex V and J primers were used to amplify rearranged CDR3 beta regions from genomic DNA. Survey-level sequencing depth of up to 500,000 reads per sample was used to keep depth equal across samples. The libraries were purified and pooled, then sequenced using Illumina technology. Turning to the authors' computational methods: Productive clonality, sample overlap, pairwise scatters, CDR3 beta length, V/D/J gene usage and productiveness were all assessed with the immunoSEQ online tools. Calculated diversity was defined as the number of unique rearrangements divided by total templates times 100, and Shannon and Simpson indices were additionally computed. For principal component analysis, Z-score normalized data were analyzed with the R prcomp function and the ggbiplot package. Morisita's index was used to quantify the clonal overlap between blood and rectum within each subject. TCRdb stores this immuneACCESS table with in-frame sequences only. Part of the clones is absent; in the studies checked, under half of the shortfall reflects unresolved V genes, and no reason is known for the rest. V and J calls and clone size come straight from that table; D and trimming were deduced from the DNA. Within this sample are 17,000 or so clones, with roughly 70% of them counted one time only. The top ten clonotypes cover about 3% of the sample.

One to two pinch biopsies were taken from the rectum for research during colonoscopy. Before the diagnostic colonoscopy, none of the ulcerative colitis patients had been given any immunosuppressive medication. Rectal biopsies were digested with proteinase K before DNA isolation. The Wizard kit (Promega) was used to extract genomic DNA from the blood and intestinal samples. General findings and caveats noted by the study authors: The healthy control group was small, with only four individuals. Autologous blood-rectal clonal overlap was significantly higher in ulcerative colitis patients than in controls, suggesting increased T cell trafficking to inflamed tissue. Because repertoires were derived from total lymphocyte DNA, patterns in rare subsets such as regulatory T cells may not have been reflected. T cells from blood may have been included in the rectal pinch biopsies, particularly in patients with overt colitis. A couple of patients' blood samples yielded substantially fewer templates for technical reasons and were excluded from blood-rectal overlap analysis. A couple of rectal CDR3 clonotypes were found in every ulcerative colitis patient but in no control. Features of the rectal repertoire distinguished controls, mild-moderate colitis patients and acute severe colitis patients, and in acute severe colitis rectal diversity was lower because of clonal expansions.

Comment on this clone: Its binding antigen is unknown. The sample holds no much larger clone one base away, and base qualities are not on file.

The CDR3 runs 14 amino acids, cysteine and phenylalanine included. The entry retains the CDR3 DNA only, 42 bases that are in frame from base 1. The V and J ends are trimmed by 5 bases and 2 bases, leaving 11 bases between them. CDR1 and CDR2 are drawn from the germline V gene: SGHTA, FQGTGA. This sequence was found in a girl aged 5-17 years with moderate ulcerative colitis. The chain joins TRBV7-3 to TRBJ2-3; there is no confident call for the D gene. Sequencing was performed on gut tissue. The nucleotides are TGTGCCAGCAGCCCAGACGGAAACACAGATACGCAGTATTTT. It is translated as CASSPDGNTDTQYF.